This T cell receptor (beta chain) stems from a study of T cells in Graves' hyperthyroidism and ophthalmopathy. From RNA transcripts, TCR beta CDR3 regions were amplified. TCR CDR3 regions were first amplified by RT-PCR with HTBI primers. A single record per CDR3 protein comes from TCRdb applying MiXCR to the multiplex PCR reads. Of fewer than 900,000 distinct CDR3 sequences listed, around 20% were seen once; the top ten hold over 15%. Worth noting for this clonotype: No antigen is known for it.

Thyroid ultrasound and orbital computed tomography, with clinical symptoms and serum thyroxine and TRAb, informed diagnoses. Whole-study results and caveats: Separating ophthalmopathy from stable hyperthyroidism was achieved by a 13 V-J model.

Sequenced sample: blood. The sequence came from a woman between 45 and 65 years old with Graves' hyperthyroidism that later progressed to Graves' ophthalmopathy.

CDR3 protein: CASSLPLLGGYTF. CDR3 DNA: TGTGCCAGCAGTTTACCCCTTCTGGGCGGCTACACCTTC. The genes are TRBV12-3 or TRBV12-4 and TRBJ1-2; D is unclear. Trimming removed 2 bases at V and 8 bases at J, with 12 bases between. This CDR3 spans 13 amino acids.